This T cell receptor beta chain was captured in a study of blood T cell repertoires in COVID-19. Across under 25 US areas, participants ranged in age from 18 to 89 years. Cohort assignment relied on participant-reported clinical history. The CDR3 loop spans 15 amino acids. Germline CDR1 and CDR2: LGHNA and YNFKEQ. Germline trimming cut 0 bases from V and 5 bases from J; bases unmatched to any gene: 2. Method: immunoSEQ multiplex PCR; TCRdb's copy keeps in-frame clones and lacks some. The data contain approximately 100,000 clones, 80% to 90% of them singletons. This clone showed up just a few times. The chain links TRBV4-2 to TRBJ2-1; 9 bases match TRBD2. This TCR was sampled from a woman in her forties or fifties who had recovered from COVID-19. Sequencing input: PBMCs or T cells enriched from blood (not recorded which). The CDR3 nucleotides read TGTGCCAGCAGCCAAGAGCTAGCGGGACACAATGAGCAGTTCTTC. It encodes CASSQELAGHNEQFF.